This T cell receptor beta chain was observed in a study of blood T cells in healthy people across ages. With 4 bases removed from V and 4 bases from J, the gap between germline ends came to 11 bases. Germline CDR1 reads SNHLY; CDR2 reads FYNNEI. This CDR3 has 14 amino acids. With a J-beta primer mix and a sample-barcoded 5' primer, a second PCR ran 7 to 11 cycles. TCRdb ran MiXCR on the 5' RACE reads and lists one entry per CDR3 protein. This table has roughly 1,700,000 distinct CDR3 sequences, about 30% appearing once. This clonotype has only one observation. Sample: blood. V gene TRBV2 combines with J gene TRBJ2-1; no firm D call. The clonotype originates from a woman between 25 and 40 years old in good health. This CDR3 is CASSADMSYNEQFF. CDR3 sequence (DNA): TGTGCCAGCAGTGCCGACATGTCTTACAATGAGCAGTTCTTC.